This T cell receptor (beta chain) was retrieved from a study of T cell changes during pregnancy in multiple sclerosis. CDR3 length: 18 amino acids. With V trimmed by 5 bases and J by 3 bases, 18 bases remained unmatched. CDR1 is MNHEY and CDR2 is SMNVEV in the germline V gene (reference sequence). Generated by immunoSEQ multiplex PCR, the TCRdb table keeps only in-frame clones and is missing some. Found here are fewer than 60,000 clones, around nine tenths of them singletons; the top ten hold 0.39%. The TCR was taken from a female donor with multiple sclerosis, enrolled in a pregnancy study. The chain has TRBV27 and TRBJ2-5, with 7 bases matching TRBD1. Sample: CD4+ T cells from peripheral blood mononuclear cells, taken after pregnancy. This chain's CDR3 is CASSPIVSGTAVKETQYF. In DNA form, the CDR3 reads TGTGCCAGCAGTCCCATCGTATCCGGGACAGCTGTTAAAGAGACCCAGTACTTC.